The 10 T cell receptor beta chains listed next were all sequenced from one sample in a study of shared clonotypes between healthy human individuals. The protocol was immunoSEQ multiplex PCR, while the TCRdb copy is restricted to in-frame clones and leaves out a portion. Of 2 million to 3 million clones in the sample, over 85% were seen once. Sequenced: naive CD4+ T cells sorted from blood. Regarding subset: CD45RA+ positively selected. These receptors were collected from a man between 18 and 29 years old in good health.

The chain uses TRBV19 and TRBJ1-4; D not resolved. The CDR3 runs 13 residues. The V end lost 1 base, the J end lost 8 bases, and 8 bases lay between the germline ends. Germline V gene data show CDR1 as LNHDA and CDR2 as SQIVND (reference sequence). CDR3 protein: CASSIGVGEKLFF. The CDR3, as DNA: TGTGCCAGTAGTATAGGGGTAGGCGAAAAACTGTTTTTT.

The rearrangement joins TRBV19 to TRBJ1-3; D gene ambiguous. Germline CDR1 LNHDA, CDR2 SQIVND (reference sequence). Trimming pared 6 bases from V and 0 bases from J, leaving 12 bases between. The CDR3 consists of 15 residues. CDR3 nucleotide sequence: TGTGCCAGTAGCATCGGCCTTGGCTCTGGAAACACCATATATTTT. Its protein is CASSIGLGSGNTIYF. The full variable domain, rest sourced from reference TRBV19 and TRBJ1-3, is DGGITQSPKYLFRKEGQNVTLSCEQNLNHDAMYWYRQDPGQGLRLIYYSQIVNDFQKGDIAEGYSVSREKKESFPLTVTSAQKNPTAFYLCASSIGLGSGNTIYFGEGSWLTVV.

V and J are TRBV6-6 and TRBJ2-7; no clear D gene. Per germline, CDR1 MNHNY and CDR2 SVGAGI (reference sequence). This CDR3 has 14 amino acids. V shed 2 bases and J shed 2 bases, with 10 bases lying between them. DNA of the CDR3: TGTGCCAGCAGTTACACCCCAGACACCTACGAGCAGTACTTC. This codes for CASSYTPDTYEQYF.

The chain is built from TRBV9 and TRBJ1-2; 11 bases match TRBD1. The junction had 5 bases not matched to a gene; V was cut back by 3 bases and J by 1 base. The CDR3 has 16 amino acids. From germline, CDR1 is SGDLS and CDR2 YYNGEE. CDR3 region: CASSGSGTGGNYGYTF. DNA for the CDR3: TGTGCCAGCAGCGGGTCCGGGACAGGGGGTAACTATGGCTACACCTTC.

The chain joins TRBV5-5 to TRBJ1-3, with 10 bases that match TRBD1. V gave up 4 bases and J gave up 0 bases; unmatched junction bases: 4. The length of the CDR3 is 16 residues. Looked up from germline, CDR1 is SGHKS and CDR2 is YYEKEE (reference sequence). Here the CDR3 DNA reads TGTGCCAGCAGCCGGGACAGGGGCTTCTCTGGAAACACCATATATTTT. Translation: CASSRDRGFSGNTIYF.

This rearrangement joins TRBV5-1 to TRBJ1-3; 8 bases align to TRBD1. Unmatched junction bases numbered 9, after V lost 6 bases and J lost 4 bases. The CDR3 has 15 amino acids. Looked up from germline, CDR1 is SGHRS and CDR2 is YFSETQ. The CDR3 protein is CASTPTGAPGNTIYF. CDR3 nucleotides: TGCGCCAGCACCCCGACAGGGGCGCCCGGAAACACCATATATTTT.

This rearrangement joins TRBV2 to TRBJ2-3, with D perhaps assigned TRBD1 or TRBD2 (5 bases each). This CDR3 region has 15 residues. The germline V gene encodes CDR1 SNHLY and CDR2 FYNNEI. V was cut by 4 bases and J by 1 base, with 12 bases left in between. DNA of the CDR3: TGTGCCAGCAGTGGTTCCCGAGGGGGCACAGATACGCAGTATTTT. Amino acids: CASSGSRGGTDTQYF. Looking up the rest from reference TRBV2 and TRBJ2-3 gives the full variable domain: EPEVTQTPSHQVTQMGQEVILRCVPISNHLYFYWYRQILGQKVEFLVSFYNNEISEKSEIFDDQFSVERPDGSNFTLKIRSTKLEDSAMYFCASSGSRGGTDTQYFGPGTRLTVL.

V gene TRBV27 combines with J gene TRBJ2-1, with 10 bases matching TRBD2. Germline CDR1 MNHEY, CDR2 SMNVEV (reference sequence). CDR3 length equals 16 residues. J lost 8 bases, V lost 4 bases, and 11 bases had no gene match. The CDR3 DNA sequence: TGTGCCAGCAGTTCCAGGGTGGAGCGGGGGGGCTATGAGCAGTTCTTC. The encoded protein is CASSSRVERGGYEQFF.

The rearrangement uses TRBV18 and TRBJ2-7, with 7 bases matching TRBD1. Germline V gene lookup returns CDR1 KGHSH and CDR2 LQKENI. The CDR3 covers 14 residues. J lost 4 bases, V lost 3 bases, and 6 bases had no gene match. The CDR3 bases are TGTGCCAGCTCACCTGGACAGGATTCATACGAGCAGTACTTC. Translation: CASSPGQDSYEQYF.

The V and J genes are TRBV6-5 and TRBJ2-7; 11 positions match TRBD1. Germline V gene data show CDR1 as MNHEY and CDR2 as SVGAGI. V dropped 9 bases and J dropped 3; count of bases not matched to a gene: 4. There are 13 residues in the CDR3. The CDR3, as DNA: TGTGCCAGTACCGGGACAGGGGGCTACGAGCAGTACTTC. As protein: CASTGTGGYEQYF.